This TCR beta chain derives from a study of cytotoxic CD8 clonotypes in ibrutinib-treated CLL. Whole-study context: Response samples were obtained once patients had received a median around 12 months of treatment, range 6 to 36.

Clones were sequenced by immunoSEQ multiplex PCR, and TCRdb holds only the in-frame ones, with some missing. This table has 35,000 to 40,000 clones, nearly 50% appearing once. This CDR3 has 16 residues. The V gene's germline CDR1 is SGHNT and CDR2 YENEEA. This clone was seen more than once but under ten times. One end of the junction does not line up with germline, which may come from a read error. This specimen consisted of PBMCs, obtained before ibrutinib treatment. The sequence was obtained from a human donor with chronic lymphocytic leukemia. The genes are TRBV11-3 and TRBJ2-2; 9 bases map to TRBD1. The DNA of the CDR3 is TGTGCCAGCAGCTTAGCCGGGACAGGGAACGCCGGGGAGCTGTTTTTT. Protein product: CASSLAGTGNAGELFF.